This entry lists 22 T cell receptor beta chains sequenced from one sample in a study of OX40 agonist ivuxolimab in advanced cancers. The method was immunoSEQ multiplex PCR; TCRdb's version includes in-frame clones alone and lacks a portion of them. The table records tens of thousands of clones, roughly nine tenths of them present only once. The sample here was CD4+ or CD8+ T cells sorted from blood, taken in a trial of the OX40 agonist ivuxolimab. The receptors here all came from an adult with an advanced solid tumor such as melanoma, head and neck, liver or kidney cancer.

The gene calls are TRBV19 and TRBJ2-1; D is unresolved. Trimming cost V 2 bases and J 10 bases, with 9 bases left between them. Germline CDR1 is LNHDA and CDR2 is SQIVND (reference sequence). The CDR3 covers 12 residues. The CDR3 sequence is CASSIKVGEQFF. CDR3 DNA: TGTGCCAGTAGTATAAAAGTCGGCGAGCAGTTCTTC. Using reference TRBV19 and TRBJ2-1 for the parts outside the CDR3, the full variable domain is DGGITQSPKYLFRKEGQNVTLSCEQNLNHDAMYWYRQDPGQGLRLIYYSQIVNDFQKGDIAEGYSVSREKKESFPLTVTSAQKNPTAFYLCASSIKVGEQFFGPGTRLTVL.

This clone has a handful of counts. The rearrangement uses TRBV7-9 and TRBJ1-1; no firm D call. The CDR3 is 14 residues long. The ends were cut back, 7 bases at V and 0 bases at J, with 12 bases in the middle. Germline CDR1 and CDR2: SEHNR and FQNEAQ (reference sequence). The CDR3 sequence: CASTLTAVNTEAFF. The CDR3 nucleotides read TGTGCCAGCACCCTGACGGCGGTGAACACTGAAGCTTTCTTT.

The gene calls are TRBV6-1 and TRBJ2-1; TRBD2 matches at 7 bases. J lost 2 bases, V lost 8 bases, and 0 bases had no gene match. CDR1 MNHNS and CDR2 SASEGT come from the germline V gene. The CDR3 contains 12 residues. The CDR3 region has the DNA TGTGCCAGCGGGAGGGCCTACAATGAGCAGTTCTTC. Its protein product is CASGRAYNEQFF.

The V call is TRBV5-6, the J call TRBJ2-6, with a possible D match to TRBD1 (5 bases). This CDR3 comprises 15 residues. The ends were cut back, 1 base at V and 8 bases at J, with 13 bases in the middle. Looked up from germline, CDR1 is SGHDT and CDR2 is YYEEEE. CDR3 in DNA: TGTGCCAGCAGCTTGAGGGGCCAGCCAACCAACGTCCTGACTTTC. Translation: CASSLRGQPTNVLTF.

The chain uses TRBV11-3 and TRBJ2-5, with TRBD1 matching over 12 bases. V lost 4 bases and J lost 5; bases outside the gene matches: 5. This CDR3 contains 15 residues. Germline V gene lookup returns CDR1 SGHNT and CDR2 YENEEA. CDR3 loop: CASSYGTGGVETQYF. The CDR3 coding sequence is TGTGCCAGCAGCTACGGGACAGGGGGCGTGGAGACCCAGTACTTC. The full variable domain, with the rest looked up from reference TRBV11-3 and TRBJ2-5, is EAGVVQSPRYKIIEKKQPVAFWCNPISGHNTLYWYLQNLGQGPELLIRYENEEAVDDSQLPKDRFSAERLKGVDSTLKIQPAELGDSAVYLCASSYGTGGVETQYFGPGTRLLVL.

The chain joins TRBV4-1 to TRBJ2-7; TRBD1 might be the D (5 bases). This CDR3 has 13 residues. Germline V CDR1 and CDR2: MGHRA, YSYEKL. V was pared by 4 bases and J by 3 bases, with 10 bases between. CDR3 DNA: TGCGCCAGCAGCCTGGGGCCCTACTACGAGCAGTACTTC. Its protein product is CASSLGPYYEQYF.

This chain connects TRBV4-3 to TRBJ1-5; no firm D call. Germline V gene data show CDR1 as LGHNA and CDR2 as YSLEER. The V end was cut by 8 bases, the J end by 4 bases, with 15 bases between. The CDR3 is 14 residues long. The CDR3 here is CASSVGLENQPQHF. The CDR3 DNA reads TGCGCCAGCTCGGTGGGGTTGGAGAATCAGCCCCAGCATTTT.

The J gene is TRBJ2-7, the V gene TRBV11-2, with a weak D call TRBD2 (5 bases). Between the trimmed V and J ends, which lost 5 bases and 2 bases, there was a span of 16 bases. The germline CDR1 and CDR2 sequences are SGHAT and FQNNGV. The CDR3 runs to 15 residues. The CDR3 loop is CASSPFSARPYEQYF. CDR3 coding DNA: TGTGCCAGCAGCCCTTTTAGCGCCCGCCCCTACGAGCAGTACTTC. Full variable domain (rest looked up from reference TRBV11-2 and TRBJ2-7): EAGVAQSPRYKIIEKRQSVAFWCNPISGHATLYWYQQILGQGPKLLIQFQNNGVVDDSQLPKDRFSAERLKGVDSTLKIQPAKLEDSAVYLCASSPFSARPYEQYFGPGTRLTVT.

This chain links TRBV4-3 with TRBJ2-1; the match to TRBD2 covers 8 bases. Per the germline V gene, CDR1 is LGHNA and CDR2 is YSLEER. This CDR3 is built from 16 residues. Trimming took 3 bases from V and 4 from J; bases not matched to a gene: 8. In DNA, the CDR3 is TGCGCCAGCAGCCAGGGGATAGCGGGGATTTACAATGAGCAGTTCTTC. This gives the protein CASSQGIAGIYNEQFF.

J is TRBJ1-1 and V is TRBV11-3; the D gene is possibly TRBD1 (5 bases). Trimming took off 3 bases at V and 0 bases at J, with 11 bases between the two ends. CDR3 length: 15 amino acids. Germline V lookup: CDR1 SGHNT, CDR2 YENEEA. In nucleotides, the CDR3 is TGTGCCAGCAGCTTGAGCAGGGCGATGAACACTGAAGCTTTCTTT. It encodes CASSLSRAMNTEAFF.

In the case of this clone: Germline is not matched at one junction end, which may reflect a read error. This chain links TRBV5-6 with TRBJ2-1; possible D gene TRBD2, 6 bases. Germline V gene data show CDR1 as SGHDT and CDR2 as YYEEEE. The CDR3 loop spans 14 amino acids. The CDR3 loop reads CAGSRDGGYNEQFF. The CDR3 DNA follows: TGTGCCGGCAGCAGGGACGGGGGATACAATGAGCAGTTCTTC.

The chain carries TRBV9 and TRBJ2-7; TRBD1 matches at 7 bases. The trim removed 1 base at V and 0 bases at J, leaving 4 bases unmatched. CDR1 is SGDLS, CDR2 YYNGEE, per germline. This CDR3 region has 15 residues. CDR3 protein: CASSVQPGGSYEQYF. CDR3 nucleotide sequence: TGTGCCAGCAGCGTACAGCCAGGGGGCTCCTACGAGCAGTACTTC. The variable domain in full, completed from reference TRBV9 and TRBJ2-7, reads DSGVTQTPKHLITATGQRVTLRCSPRSGDLSVYWYQQSLDQGLQFLIQYYNGEERAKGNILERFSAQQFPDLHSELNLSSLELGDSALYFCASSVQPGGSYEQYFGPGTRLTVT.

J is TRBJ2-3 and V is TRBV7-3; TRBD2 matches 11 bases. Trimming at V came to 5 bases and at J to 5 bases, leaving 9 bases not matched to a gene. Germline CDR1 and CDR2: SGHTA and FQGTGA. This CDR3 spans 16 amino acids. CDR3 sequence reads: CASSPHIAGGGDTQYF. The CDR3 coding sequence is TGTGCCAGCAGCCCGCACATAGCGGGAGGGGGAGATACGCAGTATTTT.

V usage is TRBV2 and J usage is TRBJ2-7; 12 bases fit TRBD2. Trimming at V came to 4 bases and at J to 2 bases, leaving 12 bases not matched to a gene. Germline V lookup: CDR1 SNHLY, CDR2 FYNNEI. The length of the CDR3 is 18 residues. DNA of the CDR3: TGTGCCAGCAGTGGGGGGACTAGCGGGCCTCCTGTTCCCTACGAGCAGTACTTC. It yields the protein CASSGGTSGPPVPYEQYF.

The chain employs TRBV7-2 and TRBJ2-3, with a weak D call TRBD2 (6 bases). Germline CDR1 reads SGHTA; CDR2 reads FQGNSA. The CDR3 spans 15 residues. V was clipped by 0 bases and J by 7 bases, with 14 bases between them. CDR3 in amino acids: CASSLARDFANTQYF. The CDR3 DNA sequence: TGTGCCAGCAGCTTAGCCCGGGACTTCGCTAATACGCAGTATTTT.

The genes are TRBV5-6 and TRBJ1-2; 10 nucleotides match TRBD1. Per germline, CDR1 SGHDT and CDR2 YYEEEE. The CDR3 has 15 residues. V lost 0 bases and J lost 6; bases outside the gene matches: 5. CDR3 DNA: TGTGCCAGCAGCTTGGCCGGGGACAGGGGAGATGGCTACACCTTC. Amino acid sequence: CASSLAGDRGDGYTF. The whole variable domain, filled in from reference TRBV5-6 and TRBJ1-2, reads DAGVTQSPTHLIKTRGQQVTLRCSPKSGHDTVSWYQQALGQGPQFIFQYYEEEERQRGNFPDRFSGHQFPNYSSELNVNALLLGDSALYLCASSLAGDRGDGYTFGSGTRLTVV.

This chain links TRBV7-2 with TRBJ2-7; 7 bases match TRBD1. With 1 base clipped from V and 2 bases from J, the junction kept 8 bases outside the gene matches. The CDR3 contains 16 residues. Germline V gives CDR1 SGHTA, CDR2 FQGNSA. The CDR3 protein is CASSLVSSDRPYEQYF. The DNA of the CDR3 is TGTGCCAGCAGCTTAGTTTCATCGGACAGGCCCTACGAGCAGTACTTC. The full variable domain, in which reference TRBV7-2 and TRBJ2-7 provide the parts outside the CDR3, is GAGVSQSPSNKVTEKGKDVELRCDPISGHTALYWYRQSLGQGLEFLIYFQGNSAPDKSGLPSDRFSAERTGGSVSTLTIQRTQQEDSAVYLCASSLVSSDRPYEQYFGPGTRLTVT.

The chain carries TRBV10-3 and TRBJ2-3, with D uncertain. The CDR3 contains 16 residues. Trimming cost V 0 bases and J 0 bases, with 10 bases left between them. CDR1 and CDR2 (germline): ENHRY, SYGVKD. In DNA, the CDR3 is TGTGCCATCAGTGAGTCTCCTCAGCATAGCACAGATACGCAGTATTTT. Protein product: CAISESPQHSTDTQYF.

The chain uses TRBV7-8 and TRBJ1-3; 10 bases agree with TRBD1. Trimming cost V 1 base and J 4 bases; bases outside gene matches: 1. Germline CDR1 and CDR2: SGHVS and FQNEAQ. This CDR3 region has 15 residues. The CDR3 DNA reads TGTGCCAGCAGCTTAGGACAGGGGGCAGGAAACACCATATATTTT. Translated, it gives CASSLGQGAGNTIYF. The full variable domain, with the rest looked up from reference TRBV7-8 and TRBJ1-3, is GAGVSQSPRYKVAKRGQDVALRCDPISGHVSLFWYQQALGQGPEFLTYFQNEAQLDKSGLPSDRFFAERPEGSVSTLKIQRTQQEDSAVYLCASSLGQGAGNTIYFGEGSWLTVV.

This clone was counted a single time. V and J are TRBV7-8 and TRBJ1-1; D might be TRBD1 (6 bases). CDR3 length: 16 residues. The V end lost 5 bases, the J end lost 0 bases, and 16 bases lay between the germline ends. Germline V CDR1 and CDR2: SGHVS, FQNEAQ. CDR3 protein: CASSPRAGALNTEAFF. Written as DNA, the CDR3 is TGTGCCAGCAGCCCTCGGGCAGGGGCACTGAACACTGAAGCTTTCTTT.

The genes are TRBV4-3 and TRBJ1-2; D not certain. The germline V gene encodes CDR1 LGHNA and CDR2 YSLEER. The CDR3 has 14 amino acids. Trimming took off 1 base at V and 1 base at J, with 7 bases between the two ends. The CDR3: CASSQAVFNYGYTF. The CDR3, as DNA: TGCGCCAGCAGCCAAGCGGTTTTTAACTATGGCTACACCTTC.

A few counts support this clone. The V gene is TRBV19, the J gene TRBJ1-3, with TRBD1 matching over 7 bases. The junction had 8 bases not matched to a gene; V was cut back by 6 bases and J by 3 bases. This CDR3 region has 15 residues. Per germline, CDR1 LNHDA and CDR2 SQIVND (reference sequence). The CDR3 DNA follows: TGTGCCAGTAGGGGAGAAGGGGGCTTTGGAAACACCATATATTTT. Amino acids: CASRGEGGFGNTIYF.